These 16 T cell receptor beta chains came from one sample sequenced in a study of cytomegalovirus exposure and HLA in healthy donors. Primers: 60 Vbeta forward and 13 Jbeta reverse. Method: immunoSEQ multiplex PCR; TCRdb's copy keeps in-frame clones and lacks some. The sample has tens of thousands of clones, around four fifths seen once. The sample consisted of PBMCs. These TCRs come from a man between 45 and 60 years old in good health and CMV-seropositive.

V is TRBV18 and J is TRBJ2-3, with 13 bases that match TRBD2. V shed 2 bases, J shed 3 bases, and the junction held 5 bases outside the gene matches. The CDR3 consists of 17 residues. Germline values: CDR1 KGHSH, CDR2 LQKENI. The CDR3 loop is CASSPRLAGGNTDTQYF. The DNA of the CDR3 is TGTGCCAGCTCACCAAGACTAGCGGGAGGAAATACAGATACGCAGTATTTT.

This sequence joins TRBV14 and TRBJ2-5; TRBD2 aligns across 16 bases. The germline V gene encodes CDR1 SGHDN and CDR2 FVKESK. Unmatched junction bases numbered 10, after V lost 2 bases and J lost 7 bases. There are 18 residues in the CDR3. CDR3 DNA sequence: TGTGCCAGCAGCCAAAAACCGGGACTAGCGGGAGGGCCTGGGACCCAGTACTTC. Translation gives CASSQKPGLAGGPGTQYF.

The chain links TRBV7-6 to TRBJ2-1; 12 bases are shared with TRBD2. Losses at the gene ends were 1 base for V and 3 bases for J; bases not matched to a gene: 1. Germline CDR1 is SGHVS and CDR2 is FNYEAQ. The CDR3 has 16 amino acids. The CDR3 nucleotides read TGTGCCAGCAGCTTAGGACTAGCGGGGGACTACAATGAGCAGTTCTTC. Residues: CASSLGLAGDYNEQFF.

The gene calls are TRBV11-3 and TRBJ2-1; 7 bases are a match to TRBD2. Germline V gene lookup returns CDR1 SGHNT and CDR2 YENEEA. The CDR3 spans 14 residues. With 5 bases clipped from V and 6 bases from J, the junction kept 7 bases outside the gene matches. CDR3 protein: CASSQTSKVNEQFF. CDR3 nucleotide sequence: TGTGCCAGCAGCCAGACTAGCAAGGTCAATGAGCAGTTCTTC.

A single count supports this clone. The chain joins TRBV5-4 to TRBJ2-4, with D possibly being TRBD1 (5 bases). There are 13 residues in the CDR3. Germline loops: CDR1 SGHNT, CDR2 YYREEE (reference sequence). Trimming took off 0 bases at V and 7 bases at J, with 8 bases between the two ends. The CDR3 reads CASSLAQGNIQYF. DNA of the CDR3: TGTGCCAGCAGCTTGGCCCAGGGTAACATTCAGTACTTC.

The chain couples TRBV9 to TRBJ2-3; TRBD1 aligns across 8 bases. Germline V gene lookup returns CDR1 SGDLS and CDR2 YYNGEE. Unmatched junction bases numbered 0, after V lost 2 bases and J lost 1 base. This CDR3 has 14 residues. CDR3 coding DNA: TGTGCCAGCAGCGTGGGACAGGGCACAGATACGCAGTATTTT. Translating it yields CASSVGQGTDTQYF.

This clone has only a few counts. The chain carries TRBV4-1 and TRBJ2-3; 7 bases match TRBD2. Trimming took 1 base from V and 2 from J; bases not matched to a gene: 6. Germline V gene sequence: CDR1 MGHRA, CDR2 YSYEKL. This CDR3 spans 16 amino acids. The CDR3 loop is CASSQGASGFTDTQYF. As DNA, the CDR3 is TGCGCCAGCAGCCAAGGGGCTAGCGGATTCACAGATACGCAGTATTTT.

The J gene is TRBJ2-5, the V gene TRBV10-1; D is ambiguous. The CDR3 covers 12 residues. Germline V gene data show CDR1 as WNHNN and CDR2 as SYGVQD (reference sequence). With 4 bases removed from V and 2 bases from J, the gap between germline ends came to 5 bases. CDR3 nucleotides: TGCGCCAGCAGTGGAGGTCAAGAGACCCAGTACTTC. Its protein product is CASSGGQETQYF.

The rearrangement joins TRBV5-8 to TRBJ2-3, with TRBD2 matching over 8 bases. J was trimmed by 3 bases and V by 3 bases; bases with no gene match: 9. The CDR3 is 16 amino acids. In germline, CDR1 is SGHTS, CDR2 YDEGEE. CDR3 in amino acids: CASSSRTGRGTDTQYF. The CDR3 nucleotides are TGTGCCAGCAGCTCGAGGACCGGGAGGGGGACAGATACGCAGTATTTT.

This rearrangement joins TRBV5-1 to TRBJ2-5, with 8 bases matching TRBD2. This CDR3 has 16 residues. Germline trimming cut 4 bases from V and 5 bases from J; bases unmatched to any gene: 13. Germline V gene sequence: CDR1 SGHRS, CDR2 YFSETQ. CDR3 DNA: TGCGCCAGCAGCCCAACCACTAGCGGATTTTCCGAGACCCAGTACTTC. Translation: CASSPTTSGFSETQYF.

The CDR3 reads CASSPPMDTEAFF. The CDR3 DNA is TGTGCCAGCTCACCCCCTATGGACACTGAAGCTTTCTTT. This chain uses TRBV18 with TRBJ1-1; D is unresolved. Looked up from germline, CDR1 is KGHSH and CDR2 is LQKENI. The CDR3 is made up of 13 amino acids. The V gene lost 3 bases and the J gene lost 3 bases, with 8 bases spanning the gap.

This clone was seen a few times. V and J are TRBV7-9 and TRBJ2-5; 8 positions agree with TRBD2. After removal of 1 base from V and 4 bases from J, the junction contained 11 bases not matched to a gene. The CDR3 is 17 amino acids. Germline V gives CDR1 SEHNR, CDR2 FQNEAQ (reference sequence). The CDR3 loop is CASSLGVGHREGETQYF. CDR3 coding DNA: TGTGCCAGCAGCTTAGGGGTCGGACACCGGGAGGGAGAGACCCAGTACTTC.

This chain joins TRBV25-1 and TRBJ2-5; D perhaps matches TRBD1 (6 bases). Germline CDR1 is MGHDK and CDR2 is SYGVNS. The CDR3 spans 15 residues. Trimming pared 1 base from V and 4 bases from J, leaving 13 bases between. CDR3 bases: TGTGCCAGCAGTGAATTCAGGGGATCGGGAGAGACCCAGTACTTC. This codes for CASSEFRGSGETQYF.

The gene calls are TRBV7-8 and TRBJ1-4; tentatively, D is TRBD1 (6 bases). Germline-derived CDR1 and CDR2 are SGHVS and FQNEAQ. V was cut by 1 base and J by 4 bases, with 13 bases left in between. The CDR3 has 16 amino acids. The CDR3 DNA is TGTGCCAGCAGCTTAGGGACAGTAGCCCTTAATGAAAAACTGTTTTTT. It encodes CASSLGTVALNEKLFF.

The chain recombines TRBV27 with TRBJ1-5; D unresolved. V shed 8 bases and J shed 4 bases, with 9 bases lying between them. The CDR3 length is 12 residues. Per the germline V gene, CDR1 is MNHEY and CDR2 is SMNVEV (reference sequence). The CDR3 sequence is CASGSLNQPQHF. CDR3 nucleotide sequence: TGTGCCAGCGGCTCATTAAATCAGCCCCAGCATTTT.

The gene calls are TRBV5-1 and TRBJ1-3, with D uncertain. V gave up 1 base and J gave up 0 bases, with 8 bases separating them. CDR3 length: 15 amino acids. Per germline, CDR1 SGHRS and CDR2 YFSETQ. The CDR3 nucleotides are TGCGCCAGCAGCTTGCACCCGAGCTCTGGAAACACCATATATTTT. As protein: CASSLHPSSGNTIYF.